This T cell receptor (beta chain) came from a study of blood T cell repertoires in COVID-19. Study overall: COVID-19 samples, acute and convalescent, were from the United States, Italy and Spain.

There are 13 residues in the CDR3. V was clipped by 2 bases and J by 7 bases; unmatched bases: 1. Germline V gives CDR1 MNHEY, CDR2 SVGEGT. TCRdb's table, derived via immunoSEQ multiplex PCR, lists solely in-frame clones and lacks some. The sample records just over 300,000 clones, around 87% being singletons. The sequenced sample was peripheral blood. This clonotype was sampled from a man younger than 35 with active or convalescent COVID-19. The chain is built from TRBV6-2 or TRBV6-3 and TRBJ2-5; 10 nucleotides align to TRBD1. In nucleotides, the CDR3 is TGTGCCAGCAGTTACCGGACAGGGGGGACCCAGTACTTC. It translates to CASSYRTGGTQYF.